This T cell receptor beta chain was profiled in a study of PD-1 blockade in mismatch repair-deficient tumors (dated by TCRdb to about 2017). Looking at the study overall: Between September 2013 and late 2016, roughly 84 consecutive patients with 11 to 13 mismatch repair-deficient cancer types, all previously treated and progressing, were enrolled in the trial. Deep sequencing of TCR CDR3 regions was used to track tumor-associated T cell clones in peripheral blood of patients responding to PD-1 blockade. Study-wide findings and limitations: Clones residing in the tumor, which were often undetectable in blood before treatment, expanded quickly after pembrolizumab and then contracted, generally before radiologic responses.

The time point label, read with the paper, signifies: peripheral blood 12 weeks after first pembrolizumab dose. For each enrolled patient, mismatch repair deficiency was established using either polymerase chain reaction or immunohistochemistry. TCR sequencing was carried out for three patients who responded to pembrolizumab therapy. The phase II trial prospectively tested pembrolizumab PD-1 blockade in advanced mismatch repair-deficient cancers regardless of tissue of origin. Peripheral blood T cell samples were serially collected before and at multiple times after PD-1 blockade was started. Blood sampling times were reported as weeks after the first pembrolizumab dose. Receptors were amplified or captured by the immunoSEQ multiplex PCR assay. In its TCRdb copy, this immuneACCESS table keeps in-frame sequences only and misses some clones. Where compared with another copy, unresolved V genes explain less than half of these, and the others have no known cause. The sample table holds some 26,000 clones, of which 75% to 85% were seen once. The ten top clones hold roughly a fifth of the sample.

About this clone itself: Its antigen is currently not known. Base qualities are not recorded, but no much larger clone differs from it by a single base.

The CDR3 has 15 amino acids, counting the end cysteine and phenylalanine. The CDR3 DNA has 45 bases and is translated from base 1. The junction carries 9 bases between V and J, which are trimmed by 0 bases and 3 bases respectively. CDR1 and CDR2 are read off the germline V gene as MNHNS and SASEGT. This receptor was obtained from an adult with mismatch repair-deficient cancer. The chain joins TRBV6-1 to TRBJ1-3, with the D segment identity uncertain. The material sequenced was peripheral blood, taken 12 weeks after starting pembrolizumab. The encoded CDR3 is CASSEAQVGGNTIYF. DNA sequence: TGTGCCAGCAGTGAAGCGCAAGTGGGTGGAAACACCATATATTTT.